Described below is a single T cell receptor beta chain sequence and its context. Its antigen is still unknown. The data stem from a study of radiotherapy plus CTLA-4 blockade in lung cancer. The overall study: Objective responses were recorded in 15% to 20% of patients, with disease control recorded in approximately 32%. Whole-study results and caveats: Early shifts in blood T cell clones, with interferon-beta, reportedly predicted response best. Radiotherapy with ipilimumab was followed by blood expansion of tumor-derived clones.

Profiling relied on immunoSEQ multiplex PCR, and the TCRdb table lists in-frame clones only, not all of them. The top ten hold 3.3% of the sample, which has about 110,000 clones, 70% to 85% seen once. Germline V gene lookup returns CDR1 SGHTA and CDR2 FQGNSA. The CDR3 length is 16 residues. V was trimmed by 1 base and J by 3 bases, leaving 13 bases between them. Patients with chemo-refractory metastatic non-small-cell lung cancer received focal radiation plus CTLA-4 blockade with ipilimumab. The sample here was peripheral blood, taken from a patient treated with radiotherapy plus ipilimumab. The chain employs TRBV7-2 and TRBJ2-1; possibly TRBD1 or TRBD2 for D (7 bases each). The source of this sequence is a human donor with non-small cell lung cancer that progressed on radiotherapy plus ipilimumab. Some clones in this sample may be carry-over from other donors' samples. The CDR3 sequence is CASSLVSGGDYNEQFF. The CDR3 bases are TGTGCCAGCAGCTTAGTCTCAGGGGGGGACTACAATGAGCAGTTCTTC.